The 32 T cell receptor beta chains presented below share a single source sample, sequenced in a study of T cells after yellow fever vaccination. TCRdb re-derived calls from the 5' RACE reads in MiXCR, one entry per CDR3 protein. Of about 400,000 distinct CDR3 sequences in the sample, approximately 5.7% were seen once. Sequenced here: PBMCs, sampled 5 days after the yellow fever booster vaccination. The receptors originated from a man aged 25 to 45 who received the YFV17D yellow fever vaccine.

Only a few counts were recorded for this clonotype. The chain has TRBV5-1 and TRBJ2-3; TRBD2 aligns across 9 bases. Losses at the gene ends were 1 base for V and 1 base for J; bases not matched to a gene: 1. The CDR3 is 15 amino acids. From germline, CDR1 is SGHRS and CDR2 YFSETQ. The CDR3 sequence is CASSLRLAGTDTQYF. The CDR3 DNA is TGCGCCAGCAGCTTGCGACTAGCGGGCACAGATACGCAGTATTTT.

The V gene is TRBV5-6, the J gene TRBJ2-3; weak D call: TRBD2 (6 bases). The length of the CDR3 is 15 residues. Trimming stripped 6 bases from V and 4 bases from J, with 18 bases between. Germline V CDR1 and CDR2: SGHDT, YYEEEE. The CDR3 DNA is TGTGCCAGCACCCGCGGGGCGACGAAGGCAGATACGCAGTATTTT. Translating it yields CASTRGATKADTQYF.

This rearrangement joins TRBV29-1 to TRBJ2-3; 13 bases fit TRBD2. The germline V gene has CDR1 SQVTM and CDR2 ANQGSEA. With 6 bases clipped from V and 5 bases from J, the junction kept 8 bases outside the gene matches. This CDR3 comprises 15 residues. CDR3 sequence (DNA): TGCAGCGTCTCTACTAGCGGGAGGGGGGAAGATACGCAGTATTTT. Its protein is CSVSTSGRGEDTQYF.

This clonotype was seen only a few times. The gene calls are TRBV30 and TRBJ2-3, with 11 nucleotides matching TRBD2. This CDR3 contains 13 residues. V lost 3 bases, J lost 5 bases, and 1 base stayed unmatched. Germline V gene sequence: CDR1 GTSNPN, CDR2 SVGIG (reference sequence). CDR3 DNA: TGTGCCTGGAGGCTAGCGGGAGGAGATACGCAGTATTTT. Translated: CAWRLAGGDTQYF.

The chain joins TRBV2 to TRBJ2-7; unclear D gene. Germline-derived CDR1 and CDR2 are SNHLY and FYNNEI. V lost 8 bases and J lost 0, with 11 bases in between. The CDR3 extends over 13 amino acids. The CDR3 bases are TGTGCCAGCGCTACCAGTAGCTCCTACGAGCAGTACTTC. Protein sequence: CASATSSSYEQYF.

This clonotype was seen a handful of times. The CDR3 coding sequence is TGTGCCAGCAGCTTCATATCCAGGGGAGAGACCCAGTACTTC. Protein sequence: CASSFISRGETQYF. The genes are TRBV14 and TRBJ2-5; tentative D call: TRBD1 (6 bases). The CDR3 is 14 amino acids. Germline V gene data show CDR1 as SGHDN and CDR2 as FVKESK. V lost 5 bases and J lost 4, with 14 bases in between.

This clonotype occurred a few times. The chain combines TRBV6-1 with TRBJ2-1; the D gene could be TRBD1 or TRBD2 (5 bases each). Trimming removed 10 bases at V and 5 bases at J, with 15 bases between. CDR3 length equals 13 residues. CDR1 MNHNS and CDR2 SASEGT come from the germline V gene. The CDR3 spells CATLGVGDNEQFF. In nucleotides, the CDR3 is TGTGCCACCCTGGGGGTGGGTGACAATGAGCAGTTCTTC.

This clonotype appeared a few times. The chain employs TRBV4-3 and TRBJ1-2, with D possibly TRBD1 on 6 matching bases. CDR1 is LGHNA and CDR2 is YSLEER in the germline V gene. This CDR3 contains 14 residues. V dropped 0 bases and J dropped 8 bases, with 13 bases sitting between them. Here the CDR3 DNA reads TGCGCCAGCAGCCAAGAAACCACAGGGAAAGGCTACACCTTC. Encoded protein: CASSQETTGKGYTF.

This clonotype was seen more than once but under ten times. The V call is TRBV3-1, the J call TRBJ1-1; D possibly corresponds to TRBD1 (5 bases). Germline V gene lookup returns CDR1 LGHDT and CDR2 YNNKEL (reference sequence). This CDR3 comprises 14 residues. Trimming cost V 3 bases and J 4 bases, with 12 bases left between them. Here the CDR3 reads CASSQNQGSTEAFF. CDR3 in DNA: TGTGCCAGCAGCCAGAATCAGGGAAGCACTGAAGCTTTCTTT.

The chain uses TRBV18 and TRBJ2-5; D ambiguous. From germline, CDR1 is KGHSH and CDR2 LQKENI. This CDR3 comprises 14 residues. The V end was cut by 0 bases, the J end by 2 bases, with 7 bases between. The CDR3 DNA is TGTGCCAGCTCACCACCTGCTAAACAAGAGACCCAGTACTTC. Encoded protein: CASSPPAKQETQYF. Full variable domain (outside the CDR3, taken from reference TRBV18 and TRBJ2-5): NAGVMQNPRHLVRRRGQEARLRCSPMKGHSHVYWYRQLPEEGLKFMVYLQKENIIDESGMPKERFSAEFPKEGPSILRIQQVVRGDSAAYFCASSPPAKQETQYFGPGTRLLVL.

This clonotype came up many times. The chain combines TRBV20-1 with TRBJ2-3, with 15 bases fitting TRBD2. Germline assignment: CDR1 DFQATT and CDR2 SNEGSKA (reference sequence). The CDR3 extends over 15 amino acids. V was clipped by 5 bases and J by 3 bases; unmatched bases: 3. Here the CDR3 DNA reads TGCAGTGCTGGACTAGCGGGGGGGCGGACAGATACGCAGTATTTT. Protein sequence: CSAGLAGGRTDTQYF.

This clonotype was seen a handful of times. This chain joins TRBV2 and TRBJ1-4; no reliable D call. V was trimmed by 7 bases and J by 8 bases, leaving 14 bases between them. Germline CDR1 and CDR2: SNHLY and FYNNEI. The CDR3 sequence is 13 residues long. Written as DNA, the CDR3 is TGTGCCAGCACCCCAGCGATGAAAGAAAAACTGTTTTTT. Residues: CASTPAMKEKLFF.

DNA of the CDR3: TGTGCCAGCAGCCCAAGCTGGGGTGGGACTAGCGGGAGCAATGAGCAGTTCTTC. It encodes CASSPSWGGTSGSNEQFF. The chain uses TRBV11-1 and TRBJ2-1; 14 bases align to TRBD2. The germline gives CDR1 SGHAT, CDR2 FQDESV (reference sequence). The CDR3 length is 18 residues. Trimming took 5 bases from V and 6 from J; bases not matched to a gene: 12.

The chain couples TRBV28 to TRBJ2-1; D call uncertain. Trimming stripped 7 bases from V and 3 bases from J, with 19 bases between. CDR1 is MDHEN, CDR2 SYDVKM, per germline. This CDR3 is built from 16 residues. The DNA of the CDR3 is TGTGCCAGCACATCAGGTATAGAGTGGGACTACAATGAGCAGTTCTTC. Protein: CASTSGIEWDYNEQFF.

V is TRBV7-2 and J is TRBJ2-1; the match to TRBD2 covers 11 bases. V dropped 2 bases and J dropped 7; count of bases not matched to a gene: 4. This CDR3 contains 15 residues. Per the germline V gene, CDR1 is SGHTA and CDR2 is FQGNSA. CDR3 DNA: TGTGCCAGCAGCTTAACTAGCGGGAGAATAAATGAGCAGTTCTTC. Residues: CASSLTSGRINEQFF.

The V gene is TRBV29-1, the J gene TRBJ2-2; D unresolved. The germline CDR1 and CDR2 sequences are SQVTM and ANQGSEA. Between the trimmed V and J ends, which lost 3 bases and 1 base, there was a span of 6 bases. The CDR3 totals 13 residues. CDR3 region: CSVDRQNTGELFF. As DNA, the CDR3 is TGCAGCGTTGACCGCCAGAACACCGGGGAGCTGTTTTTT.

In this sample, this clonotype turned up a few times. The rearrangement joins TRBV6-6 to TRBJ2-6; the D is unclear. Germline values: CDR1 MNHNY, CDR2 SVGAGI (reference sequence). Trimming stripped 8 bases from V and 1 base from J, with 6 bases between. CDR3 length: 13 residues. This CDR3 is CASGLSGANVLTF. In DNA, the CDR3 is TGTGCCAGCGGTCTTTCTGGGGCCAACGTCCTGACTTTC.

This clonotype has only a few counts. J is TRBJ1-3 and V is TRBV3-1; D call uncertain. V lost 1 base to trimming and J lost 0 bases, with 7 bases between them. The CDR3 has 15 amino acids. Germline V lookup: CDR1 LGHDT, CDR2 YNNKEL (reference sequence). CDR3 residues: CASSQATSSGNTIYF. CDR3 bases: TGTGCCAGCAGCCAAGCAACCAGCTCTGGAAACACCATATATTTT.

The chain employs TRBV3-1 and TRBJ1-1, with no clear D. The CDR3 loop spans 16 amino acids. Germline CDR1 and CDR2: LGHDT and YNNKEL (reference sequence). Trimming took off 2 bases at V and 1 base at J, with 14 bases between the two ends. CDR3 DNA sequence: TGTGCCAGCAGCCAAATAATGCTCAGCAGGAACACTGAAGCTTTCTTT. Its protein is CASSQIMLSRNTEAFF.

The V gene is TRBV29-1, the J gene TRBJ2-1, with TRBD2 matching over 8 bases. The CDR3 is 15 amino acids. The germline gives CDR1 SQVTM, CDR2 ANQGSEA. V was clipped by 4 bases and J by 2 bases; unmatched bases: 7. The CDR3 loop is CSVGVAGKPYNEQFF. The CDR3 DNA is TGCAGCGTTGGGGTAGCGGGAAAGCCCTACAATGAGCAGTTCTTC.

The chain joins TRBV7-3 to TRBJ1-1; D perhaps matches TRBD1 (5 bases). The germline gives CDR1 SGHTA, CDR2 FQGTGA. This CDR3 contains 17 residues. Trimming took off 1 base at V and 1 base at J, with 16 bases between the two ends. The DNA for the CDR3 is TGTGCCAGCAGCTTAATAGCCAGGGTGTTTGAGAACACTGAAGCTTTCTTT. Amino acid sequence: CASSLIARVFENTEAFF.

This clonotype has a handful of counts. The rearrangement uses TRBV5-1 and TRBJ1-2, with 7 bases matching TRBD1. The CDR3 contains 14 residues. With 3 bases clipped from V and 6 bases from J, the junction kept 8 bases outside the gene matches. In germline, CDR1 is SGHRS, CDR2 YFSETQ. Here the CDR3 reads CASSSGGQADGYTF. The CDR3 DNA sequence: TGCGCCAGCAGCTCCGGAGGACAGGCCGATGGCTACACCTTC.

The CDR3 reads CAWGLVDDNEQFF. In DNA, the CDR3 is TGTGCCTGGGGACTAGTAGACGACAATGAGCAGTTCTTC. V and J are TRBV30 and TRBJ2-1; TRBD2 agrees at 7 bases. Losses at the gene ends were 5 bases for V and 5 bases for J; bases not matched to a gene: 6. The CDR3 spans 13 residues. In germline, CDR1 is GTSNPN, CDR2 SVGIG (reference sequence).

The chain's CDR3 is CASAQNRGGQPQHF. DNA for the CDR3: TGTGCCAGCGCTCAAAACAGGGGTGGACAGCCCCAGCATTTT. The V and J genes are TRBV7-2 and TRBJ1-5; 7 bases fit TRBD1. This CDR3 has 14 amino acids. Germline V CDR1 and CDR2: SGHTA, FQGNSA. Losses at the gene ends were 8 bases for V and 7 bases for J; bases not matched to a gene: 11.

The chain uses TRBV11-3 and TRBJ2-7; no clear D gene. Looked up from germline, CDR1 is SGHNT and CDR2 is YENEEA. The CDR3 is made up of 13 amino acids. Trimming took off 0 bases at V and 6 bases at J, with 9 bases between the two ends. The CDR3 sequence is CASSLERQAEQYF. CDR3 in DNA: TGTGCCAGCAGCTTAGAACGTCAAGCCGAGCAGTACTTC. The variable domain in full, completed from reference TRBV11-3 and TRBJ2-7, reads EAGVVQSPRYKIIEKKQPVAFWCNPISGHNTLYWYLQNLGQGPELLIRYENEEAVDDSQLPKDRFSAERLKGVDSTLKIQPAELGDSAVYLCASSLERQAEQYFGPGTRLTVT.

There are a few counts of this clonotype. The rearrangement links TRBV9 to TRBJ2-1; 12 bases align to TRBD2. The CDR3 is 16 residues long. Trimming removed 0 bases from V and 9 bases from J; junction bases left unmatched: 7. Germline CDR1 SGDLS, CDR2 YYNGEE. The chain's CDR3 is CASSVVGLAGLGEQFF. CDR3 bases: TGTGCCAGCAGCGTAGTTGGACTAGCGGGACTCGGTGAGCAGTTCTTC.

The rearrangement joins TRBV5-6 to TRBJ2-3, with TRBD2 matching 7 bases. The CDR3 extends over 15 amino acids. The V gene end was trimmed by 4 bases and the J gene end by 1 base; junction bases not matched to a gene: 6. Germline V gives CDR1 SGHDT, CDR2 YYEEEE. The CDR3 region is CASSGPGLRTDTQYF. CDR3 in DNA: TGTGCCAGCAGCGGACCGGGACTACGCACAGATACGCAGTATTTT.

This clonotype was detected only a few times. The rearrangement links TRBV15 to TRBJ2-1; TRBD1 agrees at 9 bases. Germline CDR1 reads LNHNV; CDR2 reads YYDKDF (reference sequence). Unmatched junction bases numbered 2, after V lost 6 bases and J lost 2 bases. CDR3 length: 14 amino acids. The CDR3 spells CATRDRGPYNEQFF. The DNA for the CDR3 is TGTGCCACCAGGGACAGGGGACCCTACAATGAGCAGTTCTTC.

This clonotype turned up a few times. The chain is built from TRBV7-2 and TRBJ1-2; 7 positions agree with TRBD1. J gave up 1 base and V 1 base, and 3 bases lay outside the gene matches. Germline assignment: CDR1 SGHTA and CDR2 FQGNSA. The CDR3 sequence is 15 residues long. The CDR3 loop is CASSLVQGDNYGYTF. CDR3 nucleotides: TGTGCCAGCAGCTTAGTGCAGGGGGATAACTATGGCTACACCTTC.

This clonotype showed up many times. One end of the junction does not line up with germline, which may come from a read error. CDR3 sequence reads: CASSLEYNEQFF. The CDR3 DNA follows: TGTGCCAGCTCACTAGAGTACAATGAGCAGTTCTTC. The chain joins TRBV5-1 to TRBJ2-1, with D tentatively TRBD2 (5 bases). Germline CDR1 is SGHRS and CDR2 is YFSETQ. The length of the CDR3 is 12 residues.

This sequence joins TRBV18 and TRBJ2-5; 9 bases fit TRBD2. Germline values: CDR1 KGHSH, CDR2 LQKENI. V shed 5 bases and J 5 bases; nucleotides not matched to a gene: 9. The CDR3 covers 15 residues. The CDR3 loop is CASSSLAAGGETQYF. For the CDR3, the DNA is TGTGCCAGCTCATCTCTGGCCGCGGGAGGGGAGACCCAGTACTTC.

Judged by abundance, this clonotype is medium-sized. This sequence joins TRBV20-1 and TRBJ2-7, with D hard to call. Germline V gene data show CDR1 as DFQATT and CDR2 as SNEGSKA (reference sequence). The V and J ends lost 1 base and 2 bases respectively, with 6 bases between them. The CDR3 runs to 12 residues. The CDR3 region is CSARGETYEQYF. CDR3 bases: TGCAGTGCTAGAGGGGAAACCTACGAGCAGTACTTC.